This T cell receptor beta chain appears in the sequencing data of a study of OX40 agonist ivuxolimab in advanced cancers. Turning to the overall study: Ivuxolimab was a fully human IgG2 agonistic monoclonal antibody targeting the costimulatory receptor OX40 (CD134). Intravenous ivuxolimab was administered to patients every 2 weeks at six dose levels: 0.01, 0.1, 0.3, 1.5, 3 and 10 mg/kg. Of the approximately 54 patients in dose escalation, about 20 had hepatocellular carcinoma, some 15 had melanoma, 9 had renal cell carcinoma and 9 had head and neck cancer. The dose-escalation cohort was 82.7% male with a mean age of 60 years, ranging from roughly 23 to 80. Prior anti-PD-1, anti-PD-L1 or anti-CTLA-4 therapy was permitted, and checkpoint inhibitors had been received by under 50% of dose-escalation patients. Partial responses were achieved by three dose-escalation patients, of whom one had hepatocellular carcinoma and two had cutaneous melanoma. Peripheral TCRbeta sequencing was intended to test whether TCR sequence diversity was altered and clonal T-cell expansion was caused by ivuxolimab. The paper covers the monotherapy dose-escalation part of the phase I ivuxolimab trial, which included N ≈ 50 patients.

Overall study results and their limits: At doses from 0.1 to 3.0 mg/kg, clonal expansion was seen in both CD4+ and CD8+ blood T cells between baseline and week 6. On average, CD8+ T cells showed more expanded clones than CD4+ T cells after ivuxolimab. Low levels of normalized T-cell clonal expansion were also shown by some nonresponding patients. The antigen specificity of the clonally expanded peripheral T cells was not determined. In the 0.1-3.0 mg/kg groups, partial responders were among the patients with the lowest normalized peripheral clonal expansion, particularly in CD8+ T cells.

Genomic DNA was isolated from the sorted cells so that the TCRbeta CDR3 region could be sequenced. The immunoSEQ Assay was used for sequencing of TCRbeta CDR3 regions. Not all clones reach the TCRdb copy of this immuneACCESS table, which keeps in-frame sequences only. Checked studies attribute under half of the gap to unresolved V genes and leave the rest unexplained. The sample table records under 20,000 clones; 74% of these occur just once. The ten largest clones capture 33% of the sample. The trial excluded patients who had a history of autoimmune disease or who were on systemic immunosuppression. Peripheral blood for TCR sequencing was collected from all dose cohorts at baseline, on cycle 4 day 1, and on cycle 7 day 1. The samples were taken from a phase I, first-in-human, multicenter, open-label dose-escalation trial of ivuxolimab. The trial enrolled adults with locally advanced or metastatic head and neck squamous cell, hepatocellular, melanoma or renal cell carcinoma. Before TCR sequencing, CD4+ T cells and CD8+ T cells from peripheral blood were sorted into separate populations.

The CDR3 runs 15 residues from the cysteine to the phenylalanine. This entry keeps only the CDR3 DNA: 45 bases, framed from base 1. Relative to germline, V is 7 bases shorter and J is 1 base shorter, with 15 bases between their ends. To note about this clone: It has no known antigen specificity. No clone much larger than this one lies a single base away; base qualities are absent.

This specimen was CD4+ or CD8+ T cells sorted from blood, taken in a trial of the OX40 agonist ivuxolimab. The chain joins TRBV23-1 to TRBJ2-3; TRBD2 is a weak D gene call, 5 bases matching. TRBV23-1 is an ORF for which the function is uncertain. This TCR derives from an adult with an advanced solid tumor such as melanoma, head and neck, liver or kidney cancer. The CDR3 in this case is CASIRLRSGTDTQYF. The nucleotides read TGCGCCAGCATCCGACTACGGTCGGGCACAGATACGCAGTATTTT.